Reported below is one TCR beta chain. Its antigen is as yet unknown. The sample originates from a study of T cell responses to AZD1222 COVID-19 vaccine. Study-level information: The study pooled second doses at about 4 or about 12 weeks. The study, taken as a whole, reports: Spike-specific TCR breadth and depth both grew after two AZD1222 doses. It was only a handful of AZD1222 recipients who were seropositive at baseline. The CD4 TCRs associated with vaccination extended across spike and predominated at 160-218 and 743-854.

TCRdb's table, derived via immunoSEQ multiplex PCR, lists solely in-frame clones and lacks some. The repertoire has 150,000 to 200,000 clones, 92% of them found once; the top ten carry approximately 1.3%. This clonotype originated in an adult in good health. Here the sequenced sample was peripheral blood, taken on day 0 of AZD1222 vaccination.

CDR3 loop: CASSYRPNEKLFF. The DNA for the CDR3 is TGTGCCAGCAGTTACAGGCCTAATGAAAAACTGTTTTTT. The V and J genes are TRBV6-5 and TRBJ1-4; D is unclear. Germline loops: CDR1 MNHEY, CDR2 SVGAGI. The V end was cut by 2 bases, the J end by 3 bases, with 4 bases between. The CDR3 consists of 13 residues.